This TCR beta chain was captured by sequencing in a study of cytomegalovirus exposure and HLA in healthy donors. The overall study: Earlier, some 200 million T cells were analyzed, and 95 million to 140 million unique TCR beta sequences were found among them.

General study findings and limits: Reportedly, HLA-A and HLA-B alleles of most subjects were accurately predicted from TCR beta. Later analysis associated a missense DCLRE1C variant with TCR beta V- and J-gene trimming. The presence/absence work took it that sequencing depth was about the same across donors.

The PCR made use of 60 Vbeta and 13 Jbeta primers. TCRdb's table, derived via immunoSEQ multiplex PCR, lists solely in-frame clones and lacks some. The sample has around 67,000 clones, about 61% seen once. The CDR3 consists of 16 residues. Per germline, CDR1 SGHTS and CDR2 YDEGEE. The V and J ends lost 4 bases and 0 bases, in that order; junction bases with no gene match: 9. About this clone: Its antigen is currently unknown.

The TCR sequence derives from a woman in her forties or fifties in good health and CMV-seronegative. The chain uses TRBV5-8 and TRBJ2-7; 8 bases agree with TRBD2. The sequenced sample consisted of PBMCs. Here the CDR3 reads CASSEPSGYISYEQYF. As DNA, the CDR3 is TGTGCCAGCAGCGAACCTAGCGGGTACATCTCCTACGAGCAGTACTTC.